This note documents a single T cell receptor (beta chain) sequence. Its antigen is as yet unknown. 13 Jbeta primers and 60 Vbeta primers were used for the PCR. The protocol was immunoSEQ multiplex PCR, while the TCRdb copy is restricted to in-frame clones and leaves out a portion. The table has roughly 99,000 clones, about four fifths seen once. The sample is drawn from a study of cytomegalovirus exposure and HLA in healthy donors. Study as a whole: About 83 million unique TCRs from HLA-typed donors made up an early data release.

Study-level points and caveats: The classifier, whose performance was assessed in both the original and validation cohorts, reportedly diagnosed cytomegalovirus status with high specificity and sensitivity. V- and J-gene trimming of TCR beta was linked (in a later analysis) to a missense DCLRE1C variant. CMV serostatus stood as the only immune exposure information on hand.

With V trimmed by 1 base and J by 5 bases, 4 bases remained unmatched. This CDR3 spans 15 amino acids. CDR1 and CDR2 (germline): SGHDT, YYEEEE. The sample taken for sequencing was PBMCs. This rearrangement joins TRBV5-6 to TRBJ1-5, with 9 bases fitting TRBD1. The receptor comes from a male donor in good health and CMV-seropositive. The chain's CDR3 is CASSLRDREYQPQHF. The CDR3 DNA reads as TGTGCCAGCAGCTTGCGGGACAGGGAGTATCAGCCCCAGCATTTT.